This T cell receptor beta chain was captured in a study of cytomegalovirus exposure and HLA in healthy donors. The PCR used 60 Vbeta and 13 Jbeta primers. TCRdb's copy holds only in-frame clones and misses some; the assay was immunoSEQ multiplex PCR. The sample shows around 120,000 clones, approximately 80% of them seen only once. The junction had 13 bases not matched to a gene; V was cut back by 0 bases and J by 8 bases. The CDR3 is made up of 18 amino acids. Germline values: CDR1 LGHNT, CDR2 FRNRAP. Regarding this clone: Its antigen is as yet unknown.

General study findings and limits: About 87% or about 30% of the time was how often most TCR beta V segments were productive, according to an earlier analysis.

This clonotype was obtained from a man aged 25-45 years in good health and CMV-seronegative. This chain joins TRBV12-5 and TRBJ2-1; 10 bases are shared with TRBD2. Specimen: PBMCs. CDR3 DNA sequence: TGTGCTAGTGGTTTGGTGTTATCTAGGCTAGCGGGAGCCGATGAGCAGTTCTTC. It specifies CASGLVLSRLAGADEQFF.